Following are 21 T cell receptor beta chains from one sample sequenced in a study of T cell responses to AZD1222 COVID-19 vaccine. Sequencing used immunoSEQ multiplex PCR; TCRdb keeps in-frame clones, though not all of them. The table lists about 150,000 clones, about 86% of them singletons, with about 5% in the top ten. The specimen was peripheral blood, collected 28 days after the second AZD1222 dose. The source is an adult who received the AZD1222 COVID-19 vaccine.

The chain joins TRBV24-1 to TRBJ2-1; D may correspond to TRBD1 or TRBD2 (5 bases each). Looked up from germline, CDR1 is KGHDR and CDR2 is SFDVKD. V gave up 1 base and J gave up 7 bases, with 13 bases separating them. The CDR3 sequence is 15 residues long. The CDR3 loop is CATSDFGTGRNEQFF. Written as DNA, the CDR3 is TGTGCCACCAGTGATTTCGGGACGGGGAGAAATGAGCAGTTCTTC.

V and J are TRBV5-8 and TRBJ1-6; no clear D gene. V was pared by 7 bases and J by 14 bases, with 16 bases between. The CDR3 spans 12 residues. Germline V CDR1 and CDR2: SGHTS, YDEGEE. CDR3 DNA sequence: TGTGCCAGCCCCCTTAATGGTGGCACCCTCCACTTT. The encoded protein is CASPLNGGTLHF.

The chain has TRBV6-6 and TRBJ2-5; 11 bases line up with TRBD2. Germline CDR1 is MNHNY and CDR2 is SVGAGI (reference sequence). With 6 bases clipped from V and 0 bases from J, the junction kept 6 bases outside the gene matches. This CDR3 is built from 16 residues. Here the CDR3 reads CASRSGTSGDQETQYF. In nucleotides, the CDR3 is TGTGCCAGCAGGTCCGGGACTAGCGGAGACCAAGAGACCCAGTACTTC.

The chain joins TRBV12-5 to TRBJ2-2, with 7 bases fitting TRBD2. Germline CDR1 is LGHNT and CDR2 is FRNRAP. The V and J ends lost 0 bases and 1 base, in that order; junction bases with no gene match: 5. CDR3 length equals 17 residues. The CDR3 DNA sequence: TGTGCTAGTGGTTTGGTACTGGCTAGCGGGAACACCGGGGAGCTGTTTTTT. Encoded protein: CASGLVLASGNTGELFF.

The V call is TRBV5-1, the J call TRBJ2-1, with 10 positions matching TRBD2. Germline CDR1 and CDR2: SGHRS and YFSETQ. Unmatched junction bases numbered 4, after V lost 1 base and J lost 3 bases. The CDR3 loop spans 16 amino acids. The CDR3 sequence: CASSLPLAGDYNEQFF. Written as DNA, the CDR3 is TGCGCCAGCAGCTTGCCGCTAGCGGGGGACTACAATGAGCAGTTCTTC. The variable domain in full, with the rest retrieved from reference TRBV5-1 and TRBJ2-1, is KAGVTQTPRYLIKTRGQQVTLSCSPISGHRSVSWYQQTPGQGLQFLFEYFSETQRNKGNFPGRFSGRQFSNSRSEMNVSTLELGDSALYLCASSLPLAGDYNEQFFGPGTRLTVL.

The CDR3, as DNA: TGTGCCAGCAGCCAAGCCTGGGGGATTGAAGCTTTCTTT. This encodes CASSQAWGIEAFF. The chain recombines TRBV3-1 (or the pseudogene TRBV3-2) with TRBJ1-1; D is possibly TRBD1 (5 bases). The CDR3 extends over 13 amino acids. Germline CDR1 is LGHDT and CDR2 is YNNKEL (reference sequence). V was clipped by 1 base and J by 7 bases, with 10 bases between them.

The gene calls are TRBV3-1 (or the pseudogene TRBV3-2) and TRBJ2-1; 9 bases line up with TRBD1. The CDR3 is made up of 14 amino acids. Trimming took 4 bases from V and 8 from J; bases not matched to a gene: 6. Per the germline V gene, CDR1 is LGHDT and CDR2 is YNNKEL (reference sequence). CDR3 DNA sequence: TGTGCCAGCAGCCTATTACAGGGGGCGGATGAGCAGTTCTTC. This gives the protein CASSLLQGADEQFF.

This chain uses TRBV27 with TRBJ2-7, with D possibly being TRBD1 or TRBD2 (5 bases each). V was trimmed by 2 bases and J by 4 bases, leaving 15 bases between them. The CDR3 has 15 amino acids. CDR1 and CDR2 from the germline V gene are MNHEY and SMNVEV (reference sequence). The CDR3 nucleotides read TGTGCCAGCAGTTTAGGTCCGGGGACGGAATACGAGCAGTACTTC. Translated, it gives CASSLGPGTEYEQYF.

The V gene is TRBV5-4, the J gene TRBJ2-7, with 8 bases aligning to TRBD2. The V gene end was trimmed by 0 bases and the J gene end by 6 bases; junction bases not matched to a gene: 5. The germline V gene encodes CDR1 SGHNT and CDR2 YYREEE (reference sequence). This CDR3 contains 14 residues. In DNA form, the CDR3 reads TGTGCCAGCAGCTTGGCCAGCGGGAGAACCGAGCAGTACTTC. As protein: CASSLASGRTEQYF.

This clone has just a few counts. CDR3 coding DNA: TGCGCCAGCAGCAGGGGACAGGGACACACAGATACGCAGTATTTT. Its protein product is CASSRGQGHTDTQYF. This rearrangement joins TRBV5-1 to TRBJ2-3; TRBD1 agrees at 9 bases. J gave up 2 bases and V 4 bases, and 5 bases lay outside the gene matches. The CDR3 is 15 amino acids. In germline, CDR1 is SGHRS, CDR2 YFSETQ.

This clone appeared once. The V and J genes are TRBV7-2 and TRBJ2-2; 7 bases agree with TRBD2. Trimming cost V 4 bases and J 7 bases; bases outside gene matches: 6. There are 14 residues in the CDR3. Germline V gene data show CDR1 as SGHTA and CDR2 as FQGNSA. The CDR3 DNA sequence: TGTGCCAGCAGCTCTGGACTAGTTGGCGGGGAGCTGTTTTTT. It is translated as CASSSGLVGGELFF. The entire variable domain, with the rest obtained from reference TRBV7-2 and TRBJ2-2, is as follows: GAGVSQSPSNKVTEKGKDVELRCDPISGHTALYWYRQSLGQGLEFLIYFQGNSAPDKSGLPSDRFSAERTGGSVSTLTIQRTQQEDSAVYLCASSSGLVGGELFFGEGSRLTVL.

The chain carries TRBV5-5 and TRBJ1-1; TRBD1 matches 9 bases. The J segment lost 1 base and the V segment lost 3 bases, leaving 4 bases of the junction unmatched. This CDR3 contains 15 residues. In germline, CDR1 is SGHKS, CDR2 YYEKEE (reference sequence). DNA of the CDR3: TGTGCCAGCAGCTACCGGGACAGGGAGAACACTGAAGCTTTCTTT. As protein: CASSYRDRENTEAFF.

A few counts support this clone. The chain uses TRBV29-1 and TRBJ1-1; D is uncertain. Trimming took off 0 bases at V and 0 bases at J, with 11 bases between the two ends. Germline V lookup: CDR1 SQVTM, CDR2 ANQGSEA. The CDR3 runs to 15 residues. CDR3 amino acids: CSVEDWAPMNTEAFF. CDR3 coding DNA: TGCAGCGTTGAAGATTGGGCCCCGATGAACACTGAAGCTTTCTTT.

The chain uses TRBV7-9 and TRBJ2-2; D ambiguous. This CDR3 has 13 residues. Germline CDR1 SEHNR, CDR2 FQNEAQ (reference sequence). Trimming shortened V by 6 bases and J by 2 bases, and 7 bases separated the two germline ends. The CDR3 nucleotides are TGTGCCAGCAGTTTCTCCAACACCGGGGAGCTGTTTTTT. Translation gives CASSFSNTGELFF.

The chain employs TRBV4-1 and TRBJ1-2; the D gene is possibly TRBD1 (5 bases). V was shortened by 4 bases and J by 8 bases, with 20 bases between the two germline ends. The CDR3 runs to 15 residues. Per the germline V gene, CDR1 is MGHRA and CDR2 is YSYEKL. DNA of the CDR3: TGCGCCAGCAGCCCCTCCCAGGGAATTCGGCGGGGCTACACCTTC. Its protein is CASSPSQGIRRGYTF.

The rearrangement links TRBV3-1 (or the pseudogene TRBV3-2) to TRBJ1-2; possible D gene TRBD1, 5 bases. With 0 bases removed from V and 8 bases from J, the gap between germline ends came to 16 bases. In germline, CDR1 is LGHDT, CDR2 YNNKEL (reference sequence). This CDR3 has 15 amino acids. The CDR3 region is CASSQEGGVVRGYTF. The CDR3 bases are TGTGCCAGCAGCCAAGAGGGAGGGGTGGTGAGGGGCTACACCTTC.

The chain is built from TRBV29-1 and TRBJ1-2; D gene unclear. The V and J ends lost 0 bases and 0 bases respectively, with 11 bases between them. The V gene's germline CDR1 is SQVTM and CDR2 ANQGSEA. This CDR3 is 15 amino acids long. CDR3 amino acids: CSVEDRGTANYGYTF. The CDR3 region has the DNA TGCAGCGTTGAAGATCGAGGTACAGCTAACTATGGCTACACCTTC.

This rearrangement joins TRBV3-1 (or the pseudogene TRBV3-2) to TRBJ2-3; D is possibly TRBD1 or TRBD2 (5 bases each). The CDR3 is 17 residues long. The V gene's germline CDR1 is LGHDT and CDR2 YNNKEL (reference sequence). V lost 3 bases to trimming and J lost 2 bases, with 18 bases between them. CDR3 amino acids: CASSHFKVGEITDTQYF. CDR3 nucleotides: TGTGCCAGCAGCCACTTCAAAGTGGGGGAGATCACAGATACGCAGTATTTT.

The chain combines TRBV5-4 with TRBJ1-5; maybe TRBD1 (6 bases). Trimming took off 0 bases at V and 0 bases at J, with 10 bases between the two ends. The V gene's germline CDR1 is SGHNT and CDR2 YYREEE (reference sequence). There are 16 residues in the CDR3. This chain's CDR3 is CASSLAGEGSNQPQHF. The CDR3 region has the DNA TGTGCCAGCAGCTTGGCAGGGGAGGGTAGCAATCAGCCCCAGCATTTT.

CDR3 DNA sequence: TGTGCCAGCAGCCAGTTAGCGGGAGTGTACGAGCAGTACTTC. This codes for CASSQLAGVYEQYF. The chain links TRBV3-1 (or the pseudogene TRBV3-2) to TRBJ2-7; 9 nucleotides match TRBD2. Trimming cost V 3 bases and J 4 bases; bases outside gene matches: 4. The CDR3 extends over 14 amino acids. Germline V gene sequence: CDR1 LGHDT, CDR2 YNNKEL (reference sequence).

V and J are TRBV3-1 (or the pseudogene TRBV3-2) and TRBJ1-1; unclear D gene. The CDR3 covers 15 residues. Trimming shortened V by 0 bases and J by 1 base, and 9 bases separated the two germline ends. Germline CDR1 is LGHDT and CDR2 is YNNKEL (reference sequence). Here the CDR3 reads CASSQDLGENTEAFF. DNA for the CDR3: TGTGCCAGCAGCCAAGATCTTGGAGAGAACACTGAAGCTTTCTTT.